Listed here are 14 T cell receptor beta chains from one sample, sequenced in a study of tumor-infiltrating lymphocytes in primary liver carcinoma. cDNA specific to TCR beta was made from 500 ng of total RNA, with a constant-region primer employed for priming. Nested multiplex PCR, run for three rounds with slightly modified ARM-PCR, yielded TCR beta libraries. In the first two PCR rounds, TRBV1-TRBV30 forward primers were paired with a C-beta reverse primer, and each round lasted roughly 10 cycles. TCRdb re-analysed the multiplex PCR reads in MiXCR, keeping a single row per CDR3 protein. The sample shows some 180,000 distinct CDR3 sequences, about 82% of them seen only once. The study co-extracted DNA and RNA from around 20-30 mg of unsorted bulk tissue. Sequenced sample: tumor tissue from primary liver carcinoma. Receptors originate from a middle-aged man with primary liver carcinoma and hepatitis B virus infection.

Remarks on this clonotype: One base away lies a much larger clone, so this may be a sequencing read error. As DNA, the CDR3 is TGTGCCAGCAGTTTCGACAGTGCGAACACTGAAGCTTTCTTT. Translating gives CASSFDSANTEAFF. J is TRBJ1-1 and V is TRBV6-1; possibly TRBD1 for D (5 bases). Trimming took 5 bases from V and 1 from J, leaving 11 bases between them. The CDR3 has 14 amino acids. CDR1 and CDR2 from the germline V gene are MNHNS and SASEGT.

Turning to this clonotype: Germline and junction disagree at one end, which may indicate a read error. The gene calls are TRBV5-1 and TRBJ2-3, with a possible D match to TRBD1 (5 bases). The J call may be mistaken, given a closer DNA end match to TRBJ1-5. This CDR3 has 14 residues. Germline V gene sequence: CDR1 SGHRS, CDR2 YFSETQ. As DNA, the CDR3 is TGCGCCTGCAGCTTGGGACGTAACACAGATACGCAGCATTTT. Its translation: CACSLGRNTDTQHF.

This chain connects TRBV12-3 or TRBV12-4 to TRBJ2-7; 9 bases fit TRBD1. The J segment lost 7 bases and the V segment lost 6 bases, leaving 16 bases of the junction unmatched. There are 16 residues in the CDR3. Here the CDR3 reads CASSPHPGQGDHEQYV. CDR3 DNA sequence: TGTGCCAGCAGCCCCCATCCGGGACAGGGAGACCATGAGCAGTACGTC.

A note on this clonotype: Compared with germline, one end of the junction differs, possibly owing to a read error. In DNA, the CDR3 is TGTGCCAGCGGCCAGGTTGACCCCAATTCACCCTTCCACTTT. Its protein is CASGQVDPNSPFHF. The chain has TRBV5-5 and TRBJ1-6; unclear D gene. The CDR3 totals 14 residues. CDR1 is SGHKS, CDR2 YYEKEE, per germline (reference sequence).

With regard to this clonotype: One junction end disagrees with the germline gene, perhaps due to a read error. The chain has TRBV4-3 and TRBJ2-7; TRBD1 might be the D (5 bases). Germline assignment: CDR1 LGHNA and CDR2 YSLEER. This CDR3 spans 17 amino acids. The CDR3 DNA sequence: TGTGCCAGCAGGCAAGAGGTCACAGGTCGAATCTCCCACGAGCAGTACTTC. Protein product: CASRQEVTGRISHEQYF.

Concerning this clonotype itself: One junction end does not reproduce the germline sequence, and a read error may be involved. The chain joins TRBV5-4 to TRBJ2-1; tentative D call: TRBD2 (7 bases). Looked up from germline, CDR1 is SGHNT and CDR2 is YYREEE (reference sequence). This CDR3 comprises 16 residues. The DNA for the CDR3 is TGTGCCAGCAGCCTCCCAAAGCGGGACATAAGGAATGAGCTGTTCTTC. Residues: CASSLPKRDIRNELFF.

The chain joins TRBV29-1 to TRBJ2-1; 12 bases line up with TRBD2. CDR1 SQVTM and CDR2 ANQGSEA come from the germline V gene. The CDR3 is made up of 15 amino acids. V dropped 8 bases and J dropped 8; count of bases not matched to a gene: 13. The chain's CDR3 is CSIGLAGRFHDEQFF. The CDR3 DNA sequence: TGCAGCATTGGACTAGCGGGAAGGTTCCACGATGAGCAGTTCTTC.

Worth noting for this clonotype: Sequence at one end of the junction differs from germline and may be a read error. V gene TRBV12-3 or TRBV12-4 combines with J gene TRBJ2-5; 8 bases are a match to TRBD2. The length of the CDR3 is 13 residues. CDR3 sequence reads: CASCFSGTETQYF. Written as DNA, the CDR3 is TGTGCCAGCTGTTTTAGCGGGACGGAGACCCAGTACTTC.

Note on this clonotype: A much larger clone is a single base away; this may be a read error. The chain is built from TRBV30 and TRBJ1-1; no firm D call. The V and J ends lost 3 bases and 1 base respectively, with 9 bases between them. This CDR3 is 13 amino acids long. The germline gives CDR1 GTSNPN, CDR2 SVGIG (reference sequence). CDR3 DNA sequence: TGTGCCTGGAGGAAATGGCGGAACACTGAAGCTTTCTTT. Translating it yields CAWRKWRNTEAFF.

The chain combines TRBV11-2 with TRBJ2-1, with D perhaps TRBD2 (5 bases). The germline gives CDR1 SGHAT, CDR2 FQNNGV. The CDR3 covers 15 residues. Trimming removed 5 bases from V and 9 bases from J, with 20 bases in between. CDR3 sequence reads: CASSQELGSHSEQFF. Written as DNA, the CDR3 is TGTGCCAGCAGCCAGGAACTAGGCTCCCACAGTGAGCAGTTCTTC.

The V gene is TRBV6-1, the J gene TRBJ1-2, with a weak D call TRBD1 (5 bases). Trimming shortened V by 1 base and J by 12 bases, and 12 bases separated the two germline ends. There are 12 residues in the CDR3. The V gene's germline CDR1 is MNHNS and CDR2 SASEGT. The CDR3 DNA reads TGTGCCAGCAGTGAAGGCAAGGGGCGTAACACCTTC. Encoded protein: CASSEGKGRNTF.

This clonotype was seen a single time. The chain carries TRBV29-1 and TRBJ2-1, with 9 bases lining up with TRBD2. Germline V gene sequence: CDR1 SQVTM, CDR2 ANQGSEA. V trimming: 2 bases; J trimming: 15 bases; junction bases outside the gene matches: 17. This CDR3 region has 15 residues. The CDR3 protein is CSVELAGRFYNEWFF. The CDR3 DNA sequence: TGCAGCGTTGAACTAGCGGGAAGGTTCTACAATGAGTGGTTCTTC.

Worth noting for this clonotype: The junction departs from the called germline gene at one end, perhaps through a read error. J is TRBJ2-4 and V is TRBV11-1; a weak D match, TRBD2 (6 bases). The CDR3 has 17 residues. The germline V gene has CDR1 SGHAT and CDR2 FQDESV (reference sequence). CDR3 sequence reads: CVSSFPGTGGTKNIKYF. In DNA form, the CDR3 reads TGTGTCAGCAGCTTTCCCGGGACTGGAGGGACCAAAAACATTAAGTACTTC.

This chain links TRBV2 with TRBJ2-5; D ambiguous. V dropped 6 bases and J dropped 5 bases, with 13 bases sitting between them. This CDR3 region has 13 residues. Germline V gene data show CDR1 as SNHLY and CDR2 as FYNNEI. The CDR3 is CASSEISMETQYF. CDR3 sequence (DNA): TGTGCCAGCAGCGAGATTAGCATGGAGACCCAGTACTTC.